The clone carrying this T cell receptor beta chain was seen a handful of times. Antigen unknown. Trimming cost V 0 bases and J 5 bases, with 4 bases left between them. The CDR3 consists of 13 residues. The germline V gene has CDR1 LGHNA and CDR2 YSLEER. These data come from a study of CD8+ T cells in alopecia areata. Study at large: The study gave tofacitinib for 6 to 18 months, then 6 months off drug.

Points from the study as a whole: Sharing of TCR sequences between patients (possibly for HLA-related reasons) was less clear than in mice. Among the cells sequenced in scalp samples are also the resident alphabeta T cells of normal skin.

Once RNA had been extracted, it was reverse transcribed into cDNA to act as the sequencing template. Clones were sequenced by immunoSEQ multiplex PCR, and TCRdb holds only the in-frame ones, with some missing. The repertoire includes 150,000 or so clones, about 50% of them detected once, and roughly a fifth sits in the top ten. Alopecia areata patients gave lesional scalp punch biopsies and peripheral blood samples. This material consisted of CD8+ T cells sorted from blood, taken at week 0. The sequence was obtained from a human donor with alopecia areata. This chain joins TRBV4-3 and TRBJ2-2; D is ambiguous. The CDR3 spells CASSQDRTGELFF. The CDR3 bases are TGCGCCAGCAGCCAAGATCGTACCGGGGAGCTGTTTTTT.